This T cell receptor beta chain came from a study of identical twins. This clonotype was seen at least ten times. Germline loops: CDR1 LNHDA, CDR2 SQIVND (reference sequence). The CDR3 extends over 13 amino acids. Losses at the gene ends were 9 bases for V and 3 bases for J; bases not matched to a gene: 5. Each CDR3 protein is one row after TCRdb ran MiXCR on the 5' RACE reads. The sample yields fewer than 500,000 distinct CDR3 sequences, around 24% seen once. This sample was shared with a second study, whose subject was T cells expressing NK-cell markers. That report notes: Seropositivity for HCMV was found in most of the eight sequenced donors, with one seronegative.

The chain employs TRBV19 and TRBJ1-3, with 7 positions matching TRBD1. The sequenced sample was CD4+ T cells sorted from blood. This clonotype originated in a young woman in good health. The CDR3 is CASRQGGGNTIYF. DNA for the CDR3: TGTGCCAGCCGACAGGGAGGTGGAAACACCATATATTTT. Together with reference TRBV19 and TRBJ1-3, the CDR3 gives the full variable domain: DGGITQSPKYLFRKEGQNVTLSCEQNLNHDAMYWYRQDPGQGLRLIYYSQIVNDFQKGDIAEGYSVSREKKESFPLTVTSAQKNPTAFYLCASRQGGGNTIYFGEGSWLTVV.